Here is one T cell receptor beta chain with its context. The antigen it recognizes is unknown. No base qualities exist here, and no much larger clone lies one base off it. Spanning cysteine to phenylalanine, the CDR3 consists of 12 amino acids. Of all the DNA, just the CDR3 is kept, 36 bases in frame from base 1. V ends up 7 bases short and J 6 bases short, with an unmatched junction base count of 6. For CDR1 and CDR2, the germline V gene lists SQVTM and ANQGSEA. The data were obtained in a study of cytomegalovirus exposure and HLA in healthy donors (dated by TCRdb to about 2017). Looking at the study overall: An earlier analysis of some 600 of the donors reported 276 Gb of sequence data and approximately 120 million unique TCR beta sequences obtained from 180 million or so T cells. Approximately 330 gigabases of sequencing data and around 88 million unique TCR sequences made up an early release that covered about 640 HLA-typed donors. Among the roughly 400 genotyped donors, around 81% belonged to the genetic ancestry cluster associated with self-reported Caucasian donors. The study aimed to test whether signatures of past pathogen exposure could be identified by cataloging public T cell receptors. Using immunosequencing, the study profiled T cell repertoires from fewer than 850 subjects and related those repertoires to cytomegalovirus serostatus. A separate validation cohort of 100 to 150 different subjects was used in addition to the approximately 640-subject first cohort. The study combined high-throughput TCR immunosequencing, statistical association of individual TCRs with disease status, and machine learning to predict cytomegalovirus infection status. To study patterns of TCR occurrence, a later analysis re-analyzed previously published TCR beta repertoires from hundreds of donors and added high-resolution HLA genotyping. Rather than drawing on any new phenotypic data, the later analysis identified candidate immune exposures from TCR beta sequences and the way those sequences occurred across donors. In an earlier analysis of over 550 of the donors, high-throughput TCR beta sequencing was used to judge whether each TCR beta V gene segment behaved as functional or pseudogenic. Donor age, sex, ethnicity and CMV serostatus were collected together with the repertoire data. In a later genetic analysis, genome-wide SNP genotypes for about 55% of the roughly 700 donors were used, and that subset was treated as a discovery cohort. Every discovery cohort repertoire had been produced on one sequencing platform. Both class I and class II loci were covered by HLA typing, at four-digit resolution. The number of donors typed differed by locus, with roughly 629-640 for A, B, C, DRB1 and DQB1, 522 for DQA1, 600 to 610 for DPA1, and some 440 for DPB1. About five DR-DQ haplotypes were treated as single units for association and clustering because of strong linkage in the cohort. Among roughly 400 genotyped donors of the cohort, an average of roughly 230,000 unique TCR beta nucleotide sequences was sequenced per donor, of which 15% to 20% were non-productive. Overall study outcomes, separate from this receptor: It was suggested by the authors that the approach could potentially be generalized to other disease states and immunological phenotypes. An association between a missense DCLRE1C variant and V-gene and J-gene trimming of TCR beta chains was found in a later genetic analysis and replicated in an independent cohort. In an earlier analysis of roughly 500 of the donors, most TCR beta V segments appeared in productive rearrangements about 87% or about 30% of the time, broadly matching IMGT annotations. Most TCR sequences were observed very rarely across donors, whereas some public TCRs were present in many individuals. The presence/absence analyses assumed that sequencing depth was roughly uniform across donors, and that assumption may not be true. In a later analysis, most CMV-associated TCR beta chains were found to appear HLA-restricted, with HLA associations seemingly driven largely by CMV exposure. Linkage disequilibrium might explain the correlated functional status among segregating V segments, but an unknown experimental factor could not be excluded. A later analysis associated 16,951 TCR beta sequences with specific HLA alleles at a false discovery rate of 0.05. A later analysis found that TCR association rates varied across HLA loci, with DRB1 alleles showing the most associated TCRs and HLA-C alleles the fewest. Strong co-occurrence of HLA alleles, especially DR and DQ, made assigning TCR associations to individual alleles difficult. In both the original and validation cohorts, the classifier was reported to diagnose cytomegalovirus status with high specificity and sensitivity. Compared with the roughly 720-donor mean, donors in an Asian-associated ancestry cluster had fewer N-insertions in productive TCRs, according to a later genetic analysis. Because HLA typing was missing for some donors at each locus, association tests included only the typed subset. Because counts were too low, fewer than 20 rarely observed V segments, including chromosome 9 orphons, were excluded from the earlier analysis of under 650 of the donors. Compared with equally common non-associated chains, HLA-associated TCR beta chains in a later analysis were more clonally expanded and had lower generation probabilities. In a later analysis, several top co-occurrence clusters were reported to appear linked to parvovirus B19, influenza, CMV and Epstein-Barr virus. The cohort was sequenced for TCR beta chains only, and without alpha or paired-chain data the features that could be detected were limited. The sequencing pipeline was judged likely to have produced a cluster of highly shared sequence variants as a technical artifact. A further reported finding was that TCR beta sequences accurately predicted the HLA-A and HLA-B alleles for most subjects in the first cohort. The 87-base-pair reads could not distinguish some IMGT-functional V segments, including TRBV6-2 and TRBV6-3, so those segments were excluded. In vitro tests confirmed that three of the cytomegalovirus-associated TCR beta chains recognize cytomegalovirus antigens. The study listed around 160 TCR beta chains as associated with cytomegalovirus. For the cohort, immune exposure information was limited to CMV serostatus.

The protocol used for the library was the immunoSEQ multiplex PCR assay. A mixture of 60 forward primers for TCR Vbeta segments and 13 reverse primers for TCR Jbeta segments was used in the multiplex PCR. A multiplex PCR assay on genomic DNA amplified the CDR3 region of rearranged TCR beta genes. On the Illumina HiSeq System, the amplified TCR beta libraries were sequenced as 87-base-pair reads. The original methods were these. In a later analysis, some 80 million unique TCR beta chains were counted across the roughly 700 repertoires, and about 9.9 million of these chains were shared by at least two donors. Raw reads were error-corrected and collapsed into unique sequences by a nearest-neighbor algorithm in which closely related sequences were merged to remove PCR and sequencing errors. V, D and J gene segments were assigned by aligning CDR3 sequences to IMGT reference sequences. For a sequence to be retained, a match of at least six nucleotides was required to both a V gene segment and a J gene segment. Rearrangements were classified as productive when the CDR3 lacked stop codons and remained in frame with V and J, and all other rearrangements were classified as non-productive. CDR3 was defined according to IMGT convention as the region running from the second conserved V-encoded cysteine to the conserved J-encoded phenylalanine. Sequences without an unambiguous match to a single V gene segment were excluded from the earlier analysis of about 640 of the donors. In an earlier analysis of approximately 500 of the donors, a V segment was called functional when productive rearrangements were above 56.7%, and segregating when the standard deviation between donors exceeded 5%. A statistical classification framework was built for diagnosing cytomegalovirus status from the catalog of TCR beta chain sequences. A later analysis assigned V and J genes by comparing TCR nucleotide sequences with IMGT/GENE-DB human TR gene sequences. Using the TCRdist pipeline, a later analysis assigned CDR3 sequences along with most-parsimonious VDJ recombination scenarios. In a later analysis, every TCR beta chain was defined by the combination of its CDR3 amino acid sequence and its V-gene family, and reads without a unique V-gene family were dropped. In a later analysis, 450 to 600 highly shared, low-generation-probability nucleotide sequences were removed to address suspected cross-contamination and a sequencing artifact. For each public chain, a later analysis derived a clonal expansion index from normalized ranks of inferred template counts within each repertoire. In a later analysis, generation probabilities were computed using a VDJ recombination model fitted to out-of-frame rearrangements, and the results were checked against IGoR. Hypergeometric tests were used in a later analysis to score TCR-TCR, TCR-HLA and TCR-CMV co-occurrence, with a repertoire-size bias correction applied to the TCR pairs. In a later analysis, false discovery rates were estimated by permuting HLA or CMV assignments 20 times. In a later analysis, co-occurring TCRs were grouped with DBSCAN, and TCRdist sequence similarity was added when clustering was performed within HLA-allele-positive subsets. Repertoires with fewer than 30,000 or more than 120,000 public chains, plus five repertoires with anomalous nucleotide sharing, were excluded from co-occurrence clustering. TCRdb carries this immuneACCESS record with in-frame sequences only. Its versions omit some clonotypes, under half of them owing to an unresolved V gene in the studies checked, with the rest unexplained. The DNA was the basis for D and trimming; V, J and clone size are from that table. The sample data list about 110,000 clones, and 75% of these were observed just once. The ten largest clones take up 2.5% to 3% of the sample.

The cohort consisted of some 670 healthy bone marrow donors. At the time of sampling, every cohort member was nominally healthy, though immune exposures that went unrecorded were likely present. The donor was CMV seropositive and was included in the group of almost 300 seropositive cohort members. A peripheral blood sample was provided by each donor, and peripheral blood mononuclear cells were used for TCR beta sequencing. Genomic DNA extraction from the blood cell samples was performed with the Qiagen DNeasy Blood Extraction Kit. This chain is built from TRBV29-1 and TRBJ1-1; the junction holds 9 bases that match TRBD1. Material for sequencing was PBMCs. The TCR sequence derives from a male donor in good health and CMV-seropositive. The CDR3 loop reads CSGGQGTPEAFF. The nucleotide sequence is TGCAGCGGCGGACAGGGGACCCCTGAAGCTTTCTTT. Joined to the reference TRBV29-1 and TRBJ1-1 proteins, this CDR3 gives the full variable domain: SAVISQKPSRDICQRGTSLTIQCQVDSQVTMMFWYRQQPGQSLTLIATANQGSEATYESGFVIDKFPISRPNLTFSTLTVSNMSPEDSSIYLCSGGQGTPEAFFGQGTRLTVV.